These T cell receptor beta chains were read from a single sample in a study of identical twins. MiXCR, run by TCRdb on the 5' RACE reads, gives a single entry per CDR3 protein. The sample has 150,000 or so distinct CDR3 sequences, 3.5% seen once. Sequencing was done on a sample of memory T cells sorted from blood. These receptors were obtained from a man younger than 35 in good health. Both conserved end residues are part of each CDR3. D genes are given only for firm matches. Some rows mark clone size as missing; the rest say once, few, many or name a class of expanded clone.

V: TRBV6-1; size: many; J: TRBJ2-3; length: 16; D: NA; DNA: TGTGCCAGCAGTGAAAGGACGGGAGCGGGTCCAGATACGCAGTATTTT; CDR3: CASSERTGAGPDTQYF
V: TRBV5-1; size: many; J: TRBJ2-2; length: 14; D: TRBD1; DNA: TGCGCCAGCAGGGAGCAGGGGGCGACCGGGGAGCTGTTTTTT; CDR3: CASREQGATGELFF
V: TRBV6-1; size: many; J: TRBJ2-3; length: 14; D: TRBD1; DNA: TGTGCCAGCAGTGAAGGGACAGGGGATTATACGCAGTATTTT; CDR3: CASSEGTGDYTQYF
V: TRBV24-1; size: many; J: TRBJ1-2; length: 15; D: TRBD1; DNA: TGTGCCACCAGTGATTTGCGGGACAGGGAAGGCGGCTACACCTTC; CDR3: CATSDLRDREGGYTF
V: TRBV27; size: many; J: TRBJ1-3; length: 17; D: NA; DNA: TGTGCCAGCAGTGTCTACTCCCAATCAGCGTTTGGAAACACCATATATTTT; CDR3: CASSVYSQSAFGNTIYF
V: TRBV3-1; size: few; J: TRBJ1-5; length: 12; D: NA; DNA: TGTGCCAGCAGCCAAGAGGGACGGGTTCTCAGTTTT; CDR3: CASSQEGRVLSF
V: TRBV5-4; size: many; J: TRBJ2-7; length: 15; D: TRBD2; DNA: TGTGCCAGCAGCTCGAGTGGCGGGAGGGTCGGCGAGCAGTACTTC; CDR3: CASSSSGGRVGEQYF
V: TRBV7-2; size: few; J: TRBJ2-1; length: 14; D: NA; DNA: TGTGCCAGCAGCTTTTCGGAGGCCGGGCGTGAGCAGTTCTTC; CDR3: CASSFSEAGREQFF
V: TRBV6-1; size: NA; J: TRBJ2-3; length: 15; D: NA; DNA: TGTGCCAGCAGGATGACTGTGGCTAGCACAGATACGCAGTATTTT; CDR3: CASRMTVASTDTQYF
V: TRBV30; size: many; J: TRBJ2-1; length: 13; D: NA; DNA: TGTGCCTGGAGTGTACTAGGTCTCCATGAGCAGTTCTTC; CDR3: CAWSVLGLHEQFF
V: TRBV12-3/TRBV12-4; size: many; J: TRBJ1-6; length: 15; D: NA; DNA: TGTGCCAGCAGTTTTCAGTCAGCGCGAAATTCACCCCTCCACTTT; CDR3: CASSFQSARNSPLHF
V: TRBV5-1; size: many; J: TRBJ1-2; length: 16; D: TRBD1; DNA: TGCGCCAGCAGCAGGGAGACAGGGCGTGCGGGCTATGGCTACACCTTC; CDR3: CASSRETGRAGYGYTF
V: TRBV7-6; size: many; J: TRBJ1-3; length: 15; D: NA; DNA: TGTGCCAGCAGCTTTGGGCGGACCTCTGGAAACACCATATATTTT; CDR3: CASSFGRTSGNTIYF
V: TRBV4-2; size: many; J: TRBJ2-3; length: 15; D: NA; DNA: TGTGCCAGCAGCCAAGATCCGTCTAGCACAGATACGCAGTATTTT; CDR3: CASSQDPSSTDTQYF
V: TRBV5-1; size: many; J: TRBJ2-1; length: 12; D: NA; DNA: TGCGCCAGCAGCTTGATGGGGATGGAGCAGTTCTTC; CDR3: CASSLMGMEQFF
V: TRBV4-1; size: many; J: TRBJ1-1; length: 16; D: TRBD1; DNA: TGCGCCAGCAGCCAAGTGGGACAGGGGTTTAACACTGAAGCTTTCTTT; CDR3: CASSQVGQGFNTEAFF
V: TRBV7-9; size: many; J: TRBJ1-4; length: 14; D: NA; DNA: TGTGCCAGCAGCAGTCTCACAACTAATGAAAAACTGTTTTTT; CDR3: CASSSLTTNEKLFF
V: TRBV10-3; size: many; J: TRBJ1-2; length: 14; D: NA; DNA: TGTGCCATCAGTGAGTTGGGAGTCTACTATGGCTACACCTTC; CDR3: CAISELGVYYGYTF
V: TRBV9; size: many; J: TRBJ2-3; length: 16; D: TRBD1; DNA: TGTGCCAGCACTCACAAGGGGACAGGTGGCACAGATACGCAGTATTTT; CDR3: CASTHKGTGGTDTQYF
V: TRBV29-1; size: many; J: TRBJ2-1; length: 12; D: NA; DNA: TGCAGCGTGGAGATCTGGGTGAATGAGCAGTTCTTC; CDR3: CSVEIWVNEQFF
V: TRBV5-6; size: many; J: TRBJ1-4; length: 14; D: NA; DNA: TGTGCCAGCAGCTTGGCCTGGCCAGCCGAGGAACTGTTTTTT; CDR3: CASSLAWPAEELFF
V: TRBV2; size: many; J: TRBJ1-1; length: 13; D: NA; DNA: TGTGCCAGCAACCCGGACTCTCCCGGAAAGGCTTTCTTT; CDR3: CASNPDSPGKAFF
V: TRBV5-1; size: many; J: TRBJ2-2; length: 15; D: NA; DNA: TGCGCCAGCAGCGGAGGGCACGGAAACACCGGGGAGCTGTTTTTT; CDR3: CASSGGHGNTGELFF
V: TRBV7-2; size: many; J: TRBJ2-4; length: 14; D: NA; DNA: TGTGCCAGCAGCCTAAGACTAGGGACCAACATTCAGTACTTC; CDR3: CASSLRLGTNIQYF
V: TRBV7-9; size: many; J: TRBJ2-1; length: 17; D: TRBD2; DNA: TGTGCCAGCAGCTTAGATAATATAGCGGGAGGCTACAATGAGCAGTTCTTC; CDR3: CASSLDNIAGGYNEQFF
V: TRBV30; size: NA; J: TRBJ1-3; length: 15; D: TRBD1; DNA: TGTGCCTGGAGAATACAGGGGCCCTCTGGAAACACCATATATTTT; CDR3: CAWRIQGPSGNTIYF
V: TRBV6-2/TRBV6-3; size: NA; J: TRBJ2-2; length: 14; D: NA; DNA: TGTGCCAGCAGCAACCCGGGGGAGACCGGGGAGCTGTTTTTT; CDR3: CASSNPGETGELFF
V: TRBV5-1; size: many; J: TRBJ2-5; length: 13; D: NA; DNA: TGCGCCAGCAGCTTGGAAGTTTCAGAGACCCAGTACTTC; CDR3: CASSLEVSETQYF
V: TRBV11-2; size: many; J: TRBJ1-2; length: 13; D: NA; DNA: TGTGCCAGCAGCTCCGACTTCTCCTATGGCTACACCTTC; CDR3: CASSSDFSYGYTF
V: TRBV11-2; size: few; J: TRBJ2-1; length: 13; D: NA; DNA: TGTGCCAGCAGCTTGGTGAGGGGCAATGAGCAGTTCTTC; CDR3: CASSLVRGNEQFF
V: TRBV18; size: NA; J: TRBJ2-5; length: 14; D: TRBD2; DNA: TGTGCCAGCTCACAGCGGGAGAGCCAAGAGACCCAGTACTTC; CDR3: CASSQRESQETQYF
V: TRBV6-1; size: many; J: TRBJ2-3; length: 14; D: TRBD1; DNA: TGTGCCACCTCTCGGGACAGGGTAACGGATACGCAGTATTTT; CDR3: CATSRDRVTDTQYF
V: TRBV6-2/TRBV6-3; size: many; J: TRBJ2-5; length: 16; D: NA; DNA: TGTGCCAGCAGCCCCCGACAGGGACTAAACCAAGAGACCCAGTACTTC; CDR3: CASSPRQGLNQETQYF
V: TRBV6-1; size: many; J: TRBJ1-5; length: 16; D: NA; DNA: TGTGCCAGCAGTGATCGAAGGGGAGAGGGCAATCAGCCCCAGCATTTT; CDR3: CASSDRRGEGNQPQHF
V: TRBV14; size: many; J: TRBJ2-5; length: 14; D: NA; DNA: TGTGCCAGCAGCCCCTTGTCGTCTCAAGAGACCCAGTACTTC; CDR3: CASSPLSSQETQYF
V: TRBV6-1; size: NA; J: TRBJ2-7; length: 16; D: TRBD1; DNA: TGTGCCAGCAGTCGGCTTCCGGGACAGGGTTCAGTCGAGCAGTACTTC; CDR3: CASSRLPGQGSVEQYF
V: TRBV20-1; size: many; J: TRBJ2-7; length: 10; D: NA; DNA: TGCAGTGCTACCACCTACGAGCAGTACTTC; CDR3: CSATTYEQYF
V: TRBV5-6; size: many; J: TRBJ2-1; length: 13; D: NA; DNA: TGTGCCAGCCTGTCCTTAGGTTGGGATGAGCAGTTCTTC; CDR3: CASLSLGWDEQFF
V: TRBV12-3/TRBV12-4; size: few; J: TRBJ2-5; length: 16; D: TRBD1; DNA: TGTGCCAGCAGTTCGGGACAGGGGGCGGGAGAGGAGACCCAGTACTTC; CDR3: CASSSGQGAGEETQYF
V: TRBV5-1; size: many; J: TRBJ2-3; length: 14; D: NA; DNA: TGCGCCAGCAGCTTGGGTGGGGCGGCAGATACGCAGTATTTT; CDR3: CASSLGGAADTQYF
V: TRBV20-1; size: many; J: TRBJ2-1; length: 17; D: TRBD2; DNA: TGCAGTGCTACGGGACTAGCGGGAGTGAGCTCCTACAATGAGCAGTTCTTC; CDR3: CSATGLAGVSSYNEQFF
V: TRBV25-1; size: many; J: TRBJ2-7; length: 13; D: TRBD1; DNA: TGTGCCAGCAGTATTACAGGGGCCTACGAGCAGTACTTC; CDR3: CASSITGAYEQYF
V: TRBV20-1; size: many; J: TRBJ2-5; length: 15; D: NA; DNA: TGCAGTGCTAGACAACTCAGTCGGAGACAAGAGACCCAGTACTTC; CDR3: CSARQLSRRQETQYF
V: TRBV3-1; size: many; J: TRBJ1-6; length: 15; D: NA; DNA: TGTGCCAGCAGCCGTACTCCTCACGGGAATTCACCCCTCCACTTT; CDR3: CASSRTPHGNSPLHF
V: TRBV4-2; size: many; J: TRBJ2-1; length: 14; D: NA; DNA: TGTGCCAGCAGCCAAGTAAGGGGAGGGGGAGGGCAGTTCTTC; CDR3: CASSQVRGGGGQFF
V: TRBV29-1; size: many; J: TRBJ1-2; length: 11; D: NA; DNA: TGCAGCGTTGTAGGTGTCTATGGCTACACCTTC; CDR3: CSVVGVYGYTF
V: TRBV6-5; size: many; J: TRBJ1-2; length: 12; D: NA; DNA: TGTGCCAGCAGTTACAGTACGGGGGGCTACACCTTC; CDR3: CASSYSTGGYTF